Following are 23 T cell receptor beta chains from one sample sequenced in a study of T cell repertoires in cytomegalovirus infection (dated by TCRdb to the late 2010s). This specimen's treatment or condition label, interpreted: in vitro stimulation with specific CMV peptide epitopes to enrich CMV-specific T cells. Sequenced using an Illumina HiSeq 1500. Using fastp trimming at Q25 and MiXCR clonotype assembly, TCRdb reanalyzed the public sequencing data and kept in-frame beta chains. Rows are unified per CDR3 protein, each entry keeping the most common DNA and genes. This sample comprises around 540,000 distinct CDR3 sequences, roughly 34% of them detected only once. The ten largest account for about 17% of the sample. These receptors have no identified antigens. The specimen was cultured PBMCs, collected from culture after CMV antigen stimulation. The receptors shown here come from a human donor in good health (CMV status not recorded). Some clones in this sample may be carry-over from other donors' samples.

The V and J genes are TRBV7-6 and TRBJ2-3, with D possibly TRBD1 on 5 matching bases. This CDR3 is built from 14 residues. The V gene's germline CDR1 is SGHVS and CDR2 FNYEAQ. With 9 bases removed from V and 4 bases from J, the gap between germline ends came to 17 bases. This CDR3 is CARDFLEGADTQYF. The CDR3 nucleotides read TGTGCCAGGGATTTTCTAGAAGGGGCAGATACGCAGTATTTT. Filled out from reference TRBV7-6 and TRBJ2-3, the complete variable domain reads GAGVSQSPRYKVTKRGQDVALRCDPISGHVSLYWYRQALGQGPEFLTYFNYEAQQDKSGLPNDRFSAERPEGSISTLTIQRTEQRDSAMYRCARDFLEGADTQYFGPGTRLTVL.

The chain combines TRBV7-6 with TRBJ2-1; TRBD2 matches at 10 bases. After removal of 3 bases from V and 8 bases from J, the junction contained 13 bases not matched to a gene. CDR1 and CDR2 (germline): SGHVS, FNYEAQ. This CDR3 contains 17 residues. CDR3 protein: CASSLFSGRPWADEQFF. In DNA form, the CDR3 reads TGTGCCAGCAGCTTGTTTAGCGGGAGGCCATGGGCCGATGAGCAGTTCTTC.

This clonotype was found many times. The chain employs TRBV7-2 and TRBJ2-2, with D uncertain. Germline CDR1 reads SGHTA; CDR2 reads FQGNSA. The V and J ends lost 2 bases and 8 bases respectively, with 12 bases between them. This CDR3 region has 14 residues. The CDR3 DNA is TGTGCCAGCAGCTTACACGGCGGCGCGGGGGAGCTGTTTTTT. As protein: CASSLHGGAGELFF.

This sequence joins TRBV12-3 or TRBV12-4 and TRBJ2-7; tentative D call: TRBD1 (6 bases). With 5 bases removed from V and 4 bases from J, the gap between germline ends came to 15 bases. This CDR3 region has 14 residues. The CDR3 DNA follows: TGTGCCAGCAGTACCACCGGGACACTTTACGAGCAGTACTTC. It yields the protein CASSTTGTLYEQYF.

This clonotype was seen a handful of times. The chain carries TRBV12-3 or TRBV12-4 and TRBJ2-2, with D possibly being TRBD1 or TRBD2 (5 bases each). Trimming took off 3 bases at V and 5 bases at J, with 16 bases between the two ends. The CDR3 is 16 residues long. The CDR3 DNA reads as TGTGCCAGCAGTTTGTTTGGGGGTTTAAAAACCGGGGAGCTGTTTTTT. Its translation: CASSLFGGLKTGELFF.

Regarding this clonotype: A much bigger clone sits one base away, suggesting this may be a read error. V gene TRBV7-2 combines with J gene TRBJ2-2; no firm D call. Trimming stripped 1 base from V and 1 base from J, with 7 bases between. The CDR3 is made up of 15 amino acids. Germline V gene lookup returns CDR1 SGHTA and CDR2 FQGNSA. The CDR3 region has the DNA TGTGCCAGCAGCTTAGTGCAGATGAACACCGGGGAGCTGTTTTTT. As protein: CASSLVQMNTGELFF.

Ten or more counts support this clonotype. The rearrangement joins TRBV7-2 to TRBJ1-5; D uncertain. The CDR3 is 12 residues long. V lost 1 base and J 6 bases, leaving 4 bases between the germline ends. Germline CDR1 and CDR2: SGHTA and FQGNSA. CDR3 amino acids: CASSLGSQPQHF. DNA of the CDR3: TGTGCCAGCAGCTTAGGGAGTCAGCCCCAGCATTTT.

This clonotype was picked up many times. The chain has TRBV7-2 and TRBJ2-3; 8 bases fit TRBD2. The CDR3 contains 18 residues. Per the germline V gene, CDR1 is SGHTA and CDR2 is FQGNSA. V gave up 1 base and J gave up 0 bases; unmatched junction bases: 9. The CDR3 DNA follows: TGTGCCAGCAGCTTAGGGTCCGGGAGGGTCTCGAGCACAGATACGCAGTATTTT. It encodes CASSLGSGRVSSTDTQYF.

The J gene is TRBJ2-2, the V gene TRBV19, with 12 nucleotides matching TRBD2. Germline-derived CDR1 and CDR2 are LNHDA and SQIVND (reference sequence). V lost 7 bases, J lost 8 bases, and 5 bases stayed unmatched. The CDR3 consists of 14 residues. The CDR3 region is CASNGLAGRGELFF. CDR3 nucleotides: TGTGCCAGTAACGGACTAGCGGGAAGGGGGGAGCTGTTTTTT. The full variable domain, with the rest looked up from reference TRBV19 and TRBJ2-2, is DGGITQSPKYLFRKEGQNVTLSCEQNLNHDAMYWYRQDPGQGLRLIYYSQIVNDFQKGDIAEGYSVSREKKESFPLTVTSAQKNPTAFYLCASNGLAGRGELFFGEGSRLTVL.

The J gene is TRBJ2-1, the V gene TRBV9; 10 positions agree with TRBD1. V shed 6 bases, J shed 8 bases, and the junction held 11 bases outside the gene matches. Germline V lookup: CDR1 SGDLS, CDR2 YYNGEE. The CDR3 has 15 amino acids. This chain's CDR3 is CASTLGGTGVDEQFF. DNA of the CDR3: TGTGCCAGCACCTTAGGCGGGACAGGGGTGGATGAGCAGTTCTTC. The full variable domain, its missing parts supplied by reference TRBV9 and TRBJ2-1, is DSGVTQTPKHLITATGQRVTLRCSPRSGDLSVYWYQQSLDQGLQFLIQYYNGEERAKGNILERFSAQQFPDLHSELNLSSLELGDSALYFCASTLGGTGVDEQFFGPGTRLTVL.

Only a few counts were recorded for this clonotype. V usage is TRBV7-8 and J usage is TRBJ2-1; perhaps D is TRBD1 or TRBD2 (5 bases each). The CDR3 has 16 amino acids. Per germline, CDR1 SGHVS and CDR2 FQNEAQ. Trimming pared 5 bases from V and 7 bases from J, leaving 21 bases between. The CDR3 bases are TGTGCCAGCAGCACGTCTGGTTGGAGTGGGACGAATGAGCAGTTCTTC. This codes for CASSTSGWSGTNEQFF.

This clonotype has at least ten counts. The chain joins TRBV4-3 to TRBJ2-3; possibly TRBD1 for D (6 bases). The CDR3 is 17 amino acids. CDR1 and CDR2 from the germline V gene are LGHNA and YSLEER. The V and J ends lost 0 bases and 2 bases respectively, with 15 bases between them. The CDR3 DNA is TGCGCCAGCAGCCAAGAGATGCCAGGGGCGGACACAGATACGCAGTATTTT. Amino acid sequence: CASSQEMPGADTDTQYF.

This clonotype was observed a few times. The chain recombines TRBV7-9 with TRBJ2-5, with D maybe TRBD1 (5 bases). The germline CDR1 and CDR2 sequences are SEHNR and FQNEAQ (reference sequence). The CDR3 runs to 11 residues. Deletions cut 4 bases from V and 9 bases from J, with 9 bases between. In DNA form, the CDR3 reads TGTGCCAGCAGCTGGGCCAGGGCCCAGTACTTC. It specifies CASSWARAQYF. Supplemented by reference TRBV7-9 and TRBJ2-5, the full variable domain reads DTGVSQNPRHKITKRGQNVTFRCDPISEHNRLYWYRQTLGQGPEFLTYFQNEAQLEKSRLLSDRFSAERPKGSFSTLEIQRTEQGDSAMYLCASSWARAQYFGPGTRLLVL.

CDR3 sequence reads: CASSESTSRSQDEQFF. The CDR3 DNA reads TGTGCCAGCAGTGAAAGTACTAGCCGGTCCCAGGATGAGCAGTTCTTC. This chain connects TRBV2 to TRBJ2-1; D may be TRBD2 (6 bases). Deletions cut 2 bases from V and 8 bases from J, with 19 bases between. Germline-derived CDR1 and CDR2 are SNHLY and FYNNEI. The CDR3 runs 16 residues.

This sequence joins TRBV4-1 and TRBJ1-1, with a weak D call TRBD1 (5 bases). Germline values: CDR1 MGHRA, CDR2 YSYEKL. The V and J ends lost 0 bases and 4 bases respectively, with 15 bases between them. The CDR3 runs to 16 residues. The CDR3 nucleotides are TGCGCCAGCAGCCAAGAAAAGGCAGGGCGGGGCACTGAAGCTTTCTTT. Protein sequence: CASSQEKAGRGTEAFF.

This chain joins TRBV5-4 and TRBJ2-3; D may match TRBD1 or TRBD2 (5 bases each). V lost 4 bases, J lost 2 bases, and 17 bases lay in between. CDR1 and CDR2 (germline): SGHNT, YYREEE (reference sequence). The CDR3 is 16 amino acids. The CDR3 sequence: CASSLRQRDYTDTQYF. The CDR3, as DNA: TGTGCCAGCAGCCTGCGACAGAGAGACTACACAGATACGCAGTATTTT.

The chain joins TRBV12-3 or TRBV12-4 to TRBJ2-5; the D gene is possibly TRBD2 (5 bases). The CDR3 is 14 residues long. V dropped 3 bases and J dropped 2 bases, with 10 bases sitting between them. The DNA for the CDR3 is TGTGCCAGCAGTTTCGGACTTGATCAAGAGACCCAGTACTTC. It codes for CASSFGLDQETQYF.

The chain's CDR3 is CASSSAEEQEFSYEQYF. The CDR3 nucleotides are TGTGCCAGCAGCTCGGCCGAGGAACAGGAGTTCTCCTACGAGCAGTACTTC. The V and J genes are TRBV7-4 and TRBJ2-7; weak D call: TRBD1 (5 bases). This CDR3 is 17 amino acids long. V lost 4 bases and J 0 bases, leaving 19 bases between the germline ends. Per germline, CDR1 SGHVT and CDR2 SQSDAQ.

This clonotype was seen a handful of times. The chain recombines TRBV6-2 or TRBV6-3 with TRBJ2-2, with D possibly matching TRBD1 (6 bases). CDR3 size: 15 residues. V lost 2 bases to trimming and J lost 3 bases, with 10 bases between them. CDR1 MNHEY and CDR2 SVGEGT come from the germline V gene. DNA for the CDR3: TGTGCCAGCAGTTACGCAGGGGCAGACACCGGGGAGCTGTTTTTT. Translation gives CASSYAGADTGELFF.

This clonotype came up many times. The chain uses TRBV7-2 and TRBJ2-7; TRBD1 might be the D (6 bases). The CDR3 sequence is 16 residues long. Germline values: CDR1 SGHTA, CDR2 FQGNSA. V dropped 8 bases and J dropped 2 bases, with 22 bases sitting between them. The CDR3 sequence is CASVGRYGRGPYEQYF. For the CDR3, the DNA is TGTGCCAGCGTCGGCCGTTATGGCAGGGGCCCCTACGAGCAGTACTTC.

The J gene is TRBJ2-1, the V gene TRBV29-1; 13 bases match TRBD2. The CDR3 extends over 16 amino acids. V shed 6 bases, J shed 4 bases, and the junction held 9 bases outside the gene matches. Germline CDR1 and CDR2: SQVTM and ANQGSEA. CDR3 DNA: TGCAGCGTCGGCGGGACTAGCGGGGAAGCATACAATGAGCAGTTCTTC. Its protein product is CSVGGTSGEAYNEQFF.

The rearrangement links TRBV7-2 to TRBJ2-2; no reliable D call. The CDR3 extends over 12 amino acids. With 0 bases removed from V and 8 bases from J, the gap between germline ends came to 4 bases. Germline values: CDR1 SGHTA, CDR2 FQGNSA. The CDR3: CASSLALGELFF. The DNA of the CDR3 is TGTGCCAGCAGCTTAGCCCTTGGGGAGCTGTTTTTT.

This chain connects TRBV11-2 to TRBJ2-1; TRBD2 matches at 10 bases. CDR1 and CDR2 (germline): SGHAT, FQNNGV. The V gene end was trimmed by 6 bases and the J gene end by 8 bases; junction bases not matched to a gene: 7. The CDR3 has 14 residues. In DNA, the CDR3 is TGTGCCAGCAGTGAGCGGGAGGGCGGGGATGAGCAGTTCTTC. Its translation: CASSEREGGDEQFF. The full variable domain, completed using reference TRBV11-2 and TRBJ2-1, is EAGVAQSPRYKIIEKRQSVAFWCNPISGHATLYWYQQILGQGPKLLIQFQNNGVVDDSQLPKDRFSAERLKGVDSTLKIQPAKLEDSAVYLCASSEREGGDEQFFGPGTRLTVL.